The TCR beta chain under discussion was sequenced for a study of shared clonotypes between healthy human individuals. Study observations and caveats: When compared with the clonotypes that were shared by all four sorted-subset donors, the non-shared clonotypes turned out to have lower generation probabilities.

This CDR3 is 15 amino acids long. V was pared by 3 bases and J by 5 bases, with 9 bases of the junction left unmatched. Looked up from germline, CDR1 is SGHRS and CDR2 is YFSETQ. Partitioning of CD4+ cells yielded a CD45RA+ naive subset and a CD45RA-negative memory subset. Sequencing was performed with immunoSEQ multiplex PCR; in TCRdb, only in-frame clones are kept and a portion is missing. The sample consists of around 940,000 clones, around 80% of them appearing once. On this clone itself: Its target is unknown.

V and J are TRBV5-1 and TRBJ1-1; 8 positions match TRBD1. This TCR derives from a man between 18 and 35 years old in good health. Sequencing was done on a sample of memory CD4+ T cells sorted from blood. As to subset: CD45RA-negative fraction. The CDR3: CASSSAQGGGTEAFF. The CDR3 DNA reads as TGCGCCAGCAGCTCCGCACAGGGGGGAGGGACTGAAGCTTTCTTT.